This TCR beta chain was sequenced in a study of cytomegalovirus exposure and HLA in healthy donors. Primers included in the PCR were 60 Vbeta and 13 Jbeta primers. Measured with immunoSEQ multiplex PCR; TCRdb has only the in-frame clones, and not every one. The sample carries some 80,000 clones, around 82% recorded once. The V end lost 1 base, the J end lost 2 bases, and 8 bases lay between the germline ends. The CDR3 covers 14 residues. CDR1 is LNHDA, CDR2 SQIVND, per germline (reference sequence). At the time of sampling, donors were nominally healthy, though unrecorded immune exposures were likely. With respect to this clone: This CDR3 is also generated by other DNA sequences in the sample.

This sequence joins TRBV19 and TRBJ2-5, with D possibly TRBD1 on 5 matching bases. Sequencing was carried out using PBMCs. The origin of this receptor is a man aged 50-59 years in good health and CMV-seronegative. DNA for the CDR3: TGTGCCAGTAGTATAGGCACAGGTCAAGAGACCCAGTACTTC. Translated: CASSIGTGQETQYF. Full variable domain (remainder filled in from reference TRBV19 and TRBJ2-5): DGGITQSPKYLFRKEGQNVTLSCEQNLNHDAMYWYRQDPGQGLRLIYYSQIVNDFQKGDIAEGYSVSREKKESFPLTVTSAQKNPTAFYLCASSIGTGQETQYFGPGTRLLVL.